This T cell receptor beta chain is drawn from a study of control samples from healthy donors and cancer patients. This CDR3 has 17 residues. The V gene end was trimmed by 4 bases and the J gene end by 4 bases; junction bases not matched to a gene: 10. Germline assignment: CDR1 LGHNA and CDR2 YSLEER. Sequencing used immunoSEQ multiplex PCR; TCRdb keeps in-frame clones, though not all of them. Among about 140,000 clones listed, about 86% were seen once. The chain joins TRBV4-3 to TRBJ2-1; 10 positions match TRBD2. Sequencing was carried out using blood. The origin of this receptor is a man between 18 and 29 years old in good health. The CDR3 sequence: CASSLILSGGAYNEQFF. CDR3 DNA: TGCGCCAGCAGCCTAATATTAAGCGGGGGGGCTTACAATGAGCAGTTCTTC.